This T cell receptor beta chain originates from a study of T cell responses to AZD1222 COVID-19 vaccine. Study-wide points: All repertoire sampling was performed exclusively after the peak T cell response. The study found vaccine-associated CD4 TCRs spanning spike, dominant at 160-218 and 743-854.

With respect to this clone: The antigen is undetermined.

Profiling relied on immunoSEQ multiplex PCR, and the TCRdb table lists in-frame clones only, not all of them. The table records around 150,000 clones, about 92% of them present only once. The CDR3 loop spans 13 amino acids. Germline V gives CDR1 SGHAT, CDR2 FQNNGV. V lost 4 bases to trimming and J lost 6 bases, with 12 bases between them. The source material was peripheral blood, sampled 28 days after the second AZD1222 dose. The receptor's source is an adult who received the AZD1222 COVID-19 vaccine. This chain connects TRBV11-2 to TRBJ1-2; D is ambiguous. As DNA, the CDR3 is TGTGCCAGCAGCTCTCCGCTAGGAGATGGCTACACCTTC. Translation gives CASSSPLGDGYTF.